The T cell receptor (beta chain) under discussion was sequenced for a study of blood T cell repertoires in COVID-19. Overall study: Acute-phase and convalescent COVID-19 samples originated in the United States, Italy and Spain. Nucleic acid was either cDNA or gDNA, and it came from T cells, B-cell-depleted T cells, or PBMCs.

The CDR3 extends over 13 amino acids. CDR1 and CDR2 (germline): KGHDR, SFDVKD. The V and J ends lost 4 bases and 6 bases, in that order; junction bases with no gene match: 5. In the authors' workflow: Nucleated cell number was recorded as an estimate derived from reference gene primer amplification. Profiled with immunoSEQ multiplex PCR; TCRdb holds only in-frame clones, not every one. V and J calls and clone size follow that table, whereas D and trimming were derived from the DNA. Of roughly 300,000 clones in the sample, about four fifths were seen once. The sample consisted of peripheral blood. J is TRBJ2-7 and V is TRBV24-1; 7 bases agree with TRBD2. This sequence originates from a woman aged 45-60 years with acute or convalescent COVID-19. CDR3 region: CATSEGGGSEQYF. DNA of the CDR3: TGTGCCACCAGTGAGGGAGGCGGGAGCGAGCAGTACTTC.